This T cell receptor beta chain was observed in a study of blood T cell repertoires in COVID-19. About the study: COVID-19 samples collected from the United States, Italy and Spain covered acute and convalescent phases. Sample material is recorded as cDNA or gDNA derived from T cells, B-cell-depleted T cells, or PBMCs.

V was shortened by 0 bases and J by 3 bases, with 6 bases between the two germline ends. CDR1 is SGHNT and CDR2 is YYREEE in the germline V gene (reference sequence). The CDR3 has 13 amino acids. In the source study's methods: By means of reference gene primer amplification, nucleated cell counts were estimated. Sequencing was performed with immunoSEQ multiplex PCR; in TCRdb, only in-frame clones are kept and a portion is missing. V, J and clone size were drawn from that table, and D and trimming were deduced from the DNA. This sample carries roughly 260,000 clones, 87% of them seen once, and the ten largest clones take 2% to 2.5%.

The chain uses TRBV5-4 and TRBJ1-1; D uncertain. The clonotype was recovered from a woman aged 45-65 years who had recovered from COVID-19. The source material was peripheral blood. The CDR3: CASSLVQDTEAFF. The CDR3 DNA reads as TGTGCCAGCAGCTTGGTGCAGGACACTGAAGCTTTCTTT.